The subject of this entry is one T cell receptor (beta chain). The entry originates in a study of blood T cell repertoires in COVID-19. Study in general: The study drew acute and convalescent COVID-19 samples from the United States, Italy and Spain. Sample material is recorded as cDNA or gDNA derived from T cells, B-cell-depleted T cells, or PBMCs.

Individuals drawn from 20 to 25 US areas were about 18 to 95 years old. Participants' own reports of clinical history determined their cohort assignment. The assay was immunoSEQ multiplex PCR, and TCRdb's table has in-frame clones only and misses some. The sample holds 200,000 to 250,000 clones, more than 80% seen once. The germline CDR1 and CDR2 sequences are SNHLY and FYNNEI. Trimming left V 6 bases short and J 4 bases short, with 12 bases between. The CDR3 covers 13 residues. Material for sequencing was PBMCs or T cells enriched from blood (not recorded which). The chain recombines TRBV2 with TRBJ1-2, with D tentatively TRBD1 (5 bases). The origin of this receptor is a woman between 18 and 30 years old in a cohort exposed to, infected with or recovered from COVID-19 (not recorded which). The CDR3 bases are TGTGCCAGCAGCCGGGGGTCAGGCTATGGCTACACCTTC. Encoded protein: CASSRGSGYGYTF.